The 24 T cell receptor beta chains below come from one sample, sequenced in a study of T cell changes during pregnancy in multiple sclerosis. Repertoires were generated with immunoSEQ multiplex PCR, while TCRdb's copy carries only in-frame clones and drops some. The table has about 36,000 clones, about 91% seen once. The specimen was CD4+ T cells from peripheral blood mononuclear cells, collected after pregnancy. These receptor sequences come from a female donor with multiple sclerosis, enrolled in a pregnancy study.

This sequence joins TRBV6-5 and TRBJ1-1, with 10 nucleotides matching TRBD1. J was trimmed by 8 bases and V by 2 bases; bases with no gene match: 8. In germline, CDR1 is MNHEY, CDR2 SVGAGI. This CDR3 region has 15 residues. The CDR3 here is CASSYALDRGREAFF. CDR3 nucleotides: TGTGCCAGCAGTTACGCCCTCGACAGGGGGCGCGAAGCTTTCTTT.

The J gene is TRBJ2-7, the V gene TRBV29-1; D not certain. Trimming took 7 bases from V and 0 from J, leaving 13 bases between them. CDR1 and CDR2 from the germline V gene are SQVTM and ANQGSEA. This CDR3 has 13 residues. The CDR3 nucleotides read TGCAGCGCTTCAGGCGCACTCTCCTACGAGCAGTACTTC. The encoded protein is CSASGALSYEQYF.

This clone was picked up one time. The chain carries TRBV7-9 and TRBJ1-4; D not resolved. Germline CDR1 SEHNR, CDR2 FQNEAQ (reference sequence). The CDR3 covers 16 residues. Trimming left V 6 bases short and J 3 bases short, with 17 bases between. The CDR3 nucleotides are TGTGCCAGCAGTTATATGGAGGTAGCGGCTAATGAAAAACTGTTTTTT. Its protein product is CASSYMEVAANEKLFF.

The J gene is TRBJ2-5, the V gene TRBV5-4, with TRBD2 as a possible D gene (5 bases). CDR3 length: 15 residues. V was shortened by 0 bases and J by 5 bases, with 14 bases between the two germline ends. Germline CDR1 is SGHNT and CDR2 is YYREEE (reference sequence). The CDR3 DNA sequence: TGTGCCAGCAGCTTGGTGGGAATGGAGGTGGAGACCCAGTACTTC. This sequence encodes CASSLVGMEVETQYF.

The J gene is TRBJ1-5, the V gene TRBV28; D not certain. Germline loops: CDR1 MDHEN, CDR2 SYDVKM. The ends were cut back, 1 base at V and 7 bases at J, with 8 bases in the middle. The CDR3 consists of 13 residues. The CDR3 DNA is TGTGCCAGCAGTTTATTCTCCCGGCAGCCCCAGCATTTT. This sequence encodes CASSLFSRQPQHF. Supplemented by reference TRBV28 and TRBJ1-5, the full variable domain reads DVKVTQSSRYLVKRTGEKVFLECVQDMDHENMFWYRQDPGLGLRLIYFSYDVKMKEKGDIPEGYSVSREKKERFSLILESASTNQTSMYLCASSLFSRQPQHFGDGTRLSIL.

The chain employs TRBV11-2 and TRBJ2-5; 7 bases are a match to TRBD2. V shed 1 base, J shed 5 bases, and the junction held 7 bases outside the gene matches. CDR1 SGHAT and CDR2 FQNNGV come from the germline V gene. CDR3 size: 15 residues. The CDR3 DNA reads TGTGCCAGCAGCTTAGTGCGGGAGAGGTTGGAGACCCAGTACTTC. This gives the protein CASSLVRERLETQYF.

This chain joins TRBV9 and TRBJ1-2, with D unclear. The V gene's germline CDR1 is SGDLS and CDR2 YYNGEE. This CDR3 contains 13 residues. V dropped 0 bases and J dropped 5 bases, with 8 bases sitting between them. CDR3 nucleotides: TGTGCCAGCAGCGTAGGCGGGAATTATGGCTACACCTTC. Translated: CASSVGGNYGYTF.

V gene TRBV2 combines with J gene TRBJ2-7, with TRBD1 matching over 9 bases. The junction had 10 bases not matched to a gene; V was cut back by 5 bases and J by 2 bases. Germline lookup yields CDR1 SNHLY and CDR2 FYNNEI. The CDR3 is made up of 16 amino acids. CDR3 sequence reads: CASSYPGGQGAYEQYF. The CDR3 DNA follows: TGTGCCAGCAGTTACCCCGGGGGACAGGGTGCCTACGAGCAGTACTTC.

The CDR3 reads CSVSGQGGTDTQYF. CDR3 in DNA: TGCAGCGTCTCGGGACAGGGGGGAACAGATACGCAGTATTTT. This chain joins TRBV29-1 and TRBJ2-3, with TRBD1 matching over 11 bases. Losses at the gene ends were 6 bases for V and 3 bases for J; bases not matched to a gene: 5. Germline V gene sequence: CDR1 SQVTM, CDR2 ANQGSEA. The CDR3 is 14 amino acids.

This clone was found once. The chain employs TRBV7-9 and TRBJ2-1; 12 bases align to TRBD2. With V trimmed by 8 bases and J by 0 bases, 5 bases remained unmatched. The CDR3 loop spans 16 amino acids. The germline gives CDR1 SEHNR, CDR2 FQNEAQ (reference sequence). CDR3 DNA: TGTGCCAGCGGACTAGCGGGGTTGAGCTCCTACAATGAGCAGTTCTTC. Amino acids: CASGLAGLSSYNEQFF.

The CDR3 reads CASSSSGQESTDTQYF. The CDR3 DNA follows: TGTGCCAGCAGTTCCTCGGGACAGGAGAGCACAGATACGCAGTATTTT. This sequence joins TRBV28 and TRBJ2-3; 8 bases line up with TRBD1. CDR1 is MDHEN, CDR2 SYDVKM, per germline. V trimming: 4 bases; J trimming: 0 bases; junction bases outside the gene matches: 6. The CDR3 length is 16 residues.

The gene calls are TRBV6-6 and TRBJ1-2; 9 bases fit TRBD1. CDR1 is MNHNY and CDR2 is SVGAGI in the germline V gene (reference sequence). V lost 6 bases and J lost 7; bases outside the gene matches: 9. The CDR3 covers 14 residues. For the CDR3, the DNA is TGTGCCAGCAGACCCAACAGGGGGCAGGTTGGCTACACCTTC. Its translation is CASRPNRGQVGYTF.

The sample holds one count of this clone. This chain links TRBV29-1 with TRBJ2-5, with 8 bases fitting TRBD2. The junction had 2 bases not matched to a gene; V was cut back by 3 bases and J by 5 bases. Germline CDR1 SQVTM, CDR2 ANQGSEA. CDR3 length equals 12 residues. CDR3 region: CSVDGGAETQYF. The CDR3 region has the DNA TGCAGCGTTGACGGGGGGGCCGAGACCCAGTACTTC.

The V and J genes are TRBV19 and TRBJ1-4; D is perhaps TRBD1 (5 bases). The germline gives CDR1 LNHDA, CDR2 SQIVND (reference sequence). The length of the CDR3 is 13 residues. V was pared by 8 bases and J by 10 bases, with 17 bases between. For the CDR3, the DNA is TGTGCCAGTGGCGCAGAGACAGTCAGAAAACTGTTTTTT. Translated: CASGAETVRKLFF. Filled out from reference TRBV19 and TRBJ1-4, the complete variable domain reads DGGITQSPKYLFRKEGQNVTLSCEQNLNHDAMYWYRQDPGQGLRLIYYSQIVNDFQKGDIAEGYSVSREKKESFPLTVTSAQKNPTAFYLCASGAETVRKLFFGSGTQLSVL.

The CDR3 reads CASSFSGGSNYGYTF. DNA of the CDR3: TGTGCCAGCAGCTTTTCAGGGGGTTCTAACTATGGCTACACCTTC. The chain recombines TRBV7-2 with TRBJ1-2; 7 nucleotides agree with TRBD1. The germline gives CDR1 SGHTA, CDR2 FQGNSA. CDR3 size: 15 residues. V shed 3 bases and J 0 bases; nucleotides not matched to a gene: 4.

The chain couples TRBV7-3 to TRBJ1-1, with a weak D call TRBD1 (6 bases). The length of the CDR3 is 14 residues. The germline V gene has CDR1 SGHTA and CDR2 FQGTGA. V dropped 5 bases and J dropped 4 bases, with 14 bases sitting between them. CDR3 coding DNA: TGTGCCAGCAGCCCCCAGGGGCCCCTCACTGAAGCTTTCTTT. Its protein product is CASSPQGPLTEAFF.

The gene calls are TRBV19 and TRBJ2-1; 10 bases match TRBD2. Germline V gene data show CDR1 as LNHDA and CDR2 as SQIVND (reference sequence). With 5 bases clipped from V and 5 bases from J, the junction kept 9 bases outside the gene matches. CDR3 size: 16 residues. The CDR3: CASSVGFLAGDNEQFF. Here the CDR3 DNA reads TGTGCCAGTAGTGTTGGGTTTCTAGCGGGGGACAATGAGCAGTTCTTC.

This sequence joins TRBV19 and TRBJ2-5, with TRBD2 matching over 10 bases. The CDR3 has 15 amino acids. The germline gives CDR1 LNHDA, CDR2 SQIVND (reference sequence). V was pared by 5 bases and J by 5 bases, with 8 bases of the junction left unmatched. CDR3 region: CASSPQRGGYETQYF. DNA of the CDR3: TGTGCCAGTAGTCCTCAGCGGGGGGGCTACGAGACCCAGTACTTC.

The chain joins TRBV6-1 to TRBJ2-4; the match to TRBD2 covers 8 bases. This CDR3 has 17 residues. Trimming took 1 base from V and 6 from J; bases not matched to a gene: 11. Per the germline V gene, CDR1 is MNHNS and CDR2 is SASEGT. The CDR3 DNA reads as TGTGCCAGCAGTGAAGGCGTTCCGGGAGGGCCGGGAAACATTCAGTACTTC. This codes for CASSEGVPGGPGNIQYF.

A note on this clone: Since no conserved phenylalanine or tryptophan closes the CDR3, a read error is the likely cause. It is unclear where the CDR3 begins or ends on the DNA, so no DNA is shown, and the CDR3 is as TCRdb lists it. The chain links TRBV20-1 to TRBJ2-7; no DNA check was done on the table's D call, TRBD1. The length of the CDR3 is 10 amino acids, counting both ends. The germline V gene encodes CDR1 DFQATT and CDR2 SNEGSKA (reference sequence). This CDR3 is CSAPGQGYLD.

The rearrangement links TRBV19 to TRBJ2-3, with 10 positions matching TRBD2. Looked up from germline, CDR1 is LNHDA and CDR2 is SQIVND (reference sequence). The CDR3 runs 17 residues. The junction had 8 bases not matched to a gene; V was cut back by 2 bases and J by 3 bases. In nucleotides, the CDR3 is TGTGCCAGTAGTATAAAGGCTAGCGGGGGAAGTACAGATACGCAGTATTTT. Translation: CASSIKASGGSTDTQYF.

This rearrangement joins TRBV9 to TRBJ2-1, with 10 bases identical to TRBD2. V trimming: 4 bases; J trimming: 0 bases; junction bases outside the gene matches: 7. There are 17 residues in the CDR3. Germline assignment: CDR1 SGDLS and CDR2 YYNGEE. The CDR3 loop reads CASSLRTSGSSYNEQFF. The CDR3 DNA sequence: TGTGCCAGCAGCCTTCGGACTAGCGGTAGCTCCTACAATGAGCAGTTCTTC.

This clone was counted once. The DNA for the CDR3 is TGTGCCAGCAGGGGACAGGGGGTAGGGCTGTTTTTT. As protein: CASRGQGVGLFF. This chain uses TRBV2 with TRBJ2-2; 11 bases are shared with TRBD1. The germline V gene encodes CDR1 SNHLY and CDR2 FYNNEI. The CDR3 has 12 amino acids. Trimming took 6 bases from V and 13 from J; bases not matched to a gene: 4.

The rearrangement links TRBV5-1 to TRBJ2-2, with 13 bases aligning to TRBD2. Germline trimming cut 4 bases from V and 6 bases from J; bases unmatched to any gene: 9. The V gene's germline CDR1 is SGHRS and CDR2 YFSETQ. The CDR3 runs to 17 residues. CDR3 DNA: TGCGCCAGCAGCCCGAAAACTAGCGGGGGGGCCGCCGGGGAGCTGTTTTTT. It yields the protein CASSPKTSGGAAGELFF. The whole variable domain, remainder taken from reference TRBV5-1 and TRBJ2-2, is KAGVTQTPRYLIKTRGQQVTLSCSPISGHRSVSWYQQTPGQGLQFLFEYFSETQRNKGNFPGRFSGRQFSNSRSEMNVSTLELGDSALYLCASSPKTSGGAAGELFFGEGSRLTVL.